This TCR beta chain was retrieved from a study of T-cell memory formation after mild COVID-19. Findings and limits, study-wide: There was a balanced CD4/CD8 profile in clones contracting day 15 to 85, and later expanders leaned CD4+.

On this clonotype itself: The antigen remains undetermined.

One entry per CDR3 protein results from TCRdb running MiXCR on the 5' RACE reads. The data contain about 470,000 distinct CDR3 sequences, roughly 25% of them singletons. The CDR3 spans 14 residues. The germline V gene has CDR1 SGHVS and CDR2 FQNEAQ. V was shortened by 5 bases and J by 1 base, with 6 bases between the two germline ends. Material: PBMCs or a T cell subset sorted from them (not recorded which). The sequence was collected from an adult woman who had mild COVID-19 (a few samples of this study predate the infection). Cell type and time point are not known. The chain links TRBV7-8 to TRBJ2-6; D not resolved. CDR3 residues: CASSQPSGANVLTF. The CDR3 DNA sequence: TGTGCCAGCAGCCAACCGTCTGGGGCCAACGTCCTGACTTTC. Full variable domain (missing parts from reference TRBV7-8 and TRBJ2-6): GAGVSQSPRYKVAKRGQDVALRCDPISGHVSLFWYQQALGQGPEFLTYFQNEAQLDKSGLPSDRFFAERPEGSVSTLKIQRTQQEDSAVYLCASSQPSGANVLTFGAGSRLTVL.